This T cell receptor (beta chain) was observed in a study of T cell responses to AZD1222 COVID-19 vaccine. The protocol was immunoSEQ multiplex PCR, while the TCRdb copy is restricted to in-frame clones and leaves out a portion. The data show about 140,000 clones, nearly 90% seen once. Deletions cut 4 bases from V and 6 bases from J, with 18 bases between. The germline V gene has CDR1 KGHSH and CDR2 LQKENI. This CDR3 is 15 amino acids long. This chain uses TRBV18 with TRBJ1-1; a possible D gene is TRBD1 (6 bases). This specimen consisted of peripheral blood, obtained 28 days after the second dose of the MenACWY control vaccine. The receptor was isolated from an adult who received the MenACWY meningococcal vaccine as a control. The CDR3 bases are TGTGCCAGCTCACTCGCGACAGGCCGCCTATCTGAAGCTTTCTTT. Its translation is CASSLATGRLSEAFF.